Below are 27 T cell receptor beta chains sequenced from a single sample in a study of T cell responses to AZD1222 COVID-19 vaccine. TCRdb's copy holds only in-frame clones and misses some; the assay was immunoSEQ multiplex PCR. The sample has 120,000 to 150,000 clones, roughly 86% seen once. The sequences come from peripheral blood, collected 28 days after the second AZD1222 dose. The receptor source for this set is an adult who received the AZD1222 COVID-19 vaccine.

The J gene is TRBJ2-2, the V gene TRBV27, with D perhaps TRBD1 or TRBD2 (5 bases each). The V end lost 2 bases, the J end lost 0 bases, and 10 bases lay between the germline ends. The CDR3 is made up of 16 amino acids. Germline V gene data show CDR1 as MNHEY and CDR2 as SMNVEV (reference sequence). CDR3 nucleotide sequence: TGTGCCAGCAGTTTAGTGGGGGTTTCGAACACCGGGGAGCTGTTTTTT. It encodes CASSLVGVSNTGELFF.

V usage is TRBV25-1 and J usage is TRBJ2-2, with 8 bases matching TRBD1. The ends lost 6 bases at V and 3 bases at J; junction bases unmatched: 9. This CDR3 spans 16 amino acids. Germline V gene sequence: CDR1 MGHDK, CDR2 SYGVNS. CDR3 sequence reads: CASRETGGGDTGELFF. CDR3 coding DNA: TGTGCCAGCAGAGAAACAGGGGGTGGGGACACCGGGGAGCTGTTTTTT.

V usage is TRBV6-6 and J usage is TRBJ1-6; D possibly corresponds to TRBD1 (6 bases). Deletions cut 6 bases from V and 9 bases from J, with 18 bases between. Germline CDR1 is MNHNY and CDR2 is SVGAGI (reference sequence). The CDR3 covers 15 residues. CDR3 loop: CASSPEWQGPSPLHF. The CDR3 bases are TGTGCCAGCAGCCCGGAATGGCAGGGGCCTTCACCCCTCCACTTT.

The chain carries TRBV2 and TRBJ2-7; the match to TRBD1 covers 8 bases. The V gene end was trimmed by 6 bases and the J gene end by 3 bases; junction bases not matched to a gene: 4. Germline V gene lookup returns CDR1 SNHLY and CDR2 FYNNEI. The CDR3 contains 13 residues. The CDR3, as DNA: TGTGCCAGCAGACACAGGGGGGTCTACGAGCAGTACTTC. As protein: CASRHRGVYEQYF.

This rearrangement joins TRBV7-9 to TRBJ1-2, with TRBD1 as a possible D gene (6 bases). The CDR3 extends over 14 amino acids. V lost 5 bases, J lost 6 bases, and 16 bases lay in between. The germline gives CDR1 SEHNR, CDR2 FQNEAQ (reference sequence). The DNA of the CDR3 is TGTGCCAGCAGCCTACAGGGAAGAGGGGATGGCTACACCTTC. Encoded protein: CASSLQGRGDGYTF.

This chain joins TRBV7-9 and TRBJ2-5, with a possible D match to TRBD1 (6 bases). The CDR3 has 11 residues. The V gene's germline CDR1 is SEHNR and CDR2 FQNEAQ (reference sequence). CDR3 nucleotide sequence: TGTGCTGAGGGGGTCCCAGAGACCCAGTACTTC. Its protein is CAEGVPETQYF.

The chain employs TRBV29-1 and TRBJ1-1; no definite D call. From germline, CDR1 is SQVTM and CDR2 ANQGSEA. Trimming left V 4 bases short and J 6 bases short, with 9 bases between. This CDR3 is built from 11 residues. As DNA, the CDR3 is TGCAGCGTTGGTCGGGTACCTGAAGCTTTCTTT. Encoded protein: CSVGRVPEAFF.

The chain has TRBV29-1 and TRBJ1-1; D is perhaps TRBD1 (6 bases). Germline assignment: CDR1 SQVTM and CDR2 ANQGSEA. Deletions cut 5 bases from V and 10 bases from J, with 26 bases between. The CDR3 is made up of 15 amino acids. CDR3 coding DNA: TGCAGCGTTCTCGGGGGGGCCGATAGAACACTAGGAGCTTTCTTT. This codes for CSVLGGADRTLGAFF. The full variable domain, its missing parts supplied by reference TRBV29-1 and TRBJ1-1, is SAVISQKPSRDICQRGTSLTIQCQVDSQVTMMFWYRQQPGQSLTLIATANQGSEATYESGFVIDKFPISRPNLTFSTLTVSNMSPEDSSIYLCSVLGGADRTLGAFFGQGTRLTVV.

This chain uses TRBV18 with TRBJ2-6; no clear D gene. V lost 6 bases and J lost 0, with 9 bases in between. Germline loops: CDR1 KGHSH, CDR2 LQKENI. The CDR3 is 15 residues long. CDR3 loop: CASSRVHSGANVLTF. The CDR3 DNA follows: TGTGCCAGCTCCCGGGTTCACTCTGGGGCCAACGTCCTGACTTTC.

This sequence joins TRBV12-3 or TRBV12-4 and TRBJ1-2; D ambiguous. The CDR3 covers 13 residues. V was trimmed by 3 bases and J by 5 bases, leaving 10 bases between them. CDR3 in amino acids: CASSFGRGYGYTF. In nucleotides, the CDR3 is TGTGCCAGCAGTTTTGGACGCGGGTATGGCTACACCTTC.

The J gene is TRBJ1-2, the V gene TRBV27; TRBD1 aligns across 7 bases. Unmatched junction bases numbered 7, after V lost 5 bases and J lost 1 base. The CDR3 extends over 15 amino acids. The germline gives CDR1 MNHEY, CDR2 SMNVEV (reference sequence). The CDR3 reads CASSNRQGLNYGYTF. The CDR3 region has the DNA TGTGCCAGCAGTAACAGACAGGGACTTAACTATGGCTACACCTTC.

J is TRBJ2-7 and V is TRBV4-1, with 7 positions matching TRBD1. This CDR3 contains 15 residues. Germline V gene lookup returns CDR1 MGHRA and CDR2 YSYEKL. V gave up 2 bases and J gave up 0 bases; unmatched junction bases: 4. The DNA of the CDR3 is TGCGCCAGCAGCCAAAAACAGGGGAGCTCCTACGAGCAGTACTTC. This sequence encodes CASSQKQGSSYEQYF.

The CDR3 loop reads CASSRFGTGNSPLHF. The CDR3 DNA is TGTGCCAGCAGCCGGTTCGGGACAGGGAATTCACCCCTCCACTTT. The V and J genes are TRBV7-6 and TRBJ1-6; TRBD1 agrees at 9 bases. The trim removed 5 bases at V and 7 bases at J, leaving 6 bases unmatched. The CDR3 totals 15 residues. Germline V gives CDR1 SGHVS, CDR2 FNYEAQ.

V usage is TRBV7-9 and J usage is TRBJ1-2; 7 nucleotides line up with TRBD1. Per the germline V gene, CDR1 is SEHNR and CDR2 is FQNEAQ (reference sequence). The CDR3 totals 15 residues. J gave up 0 bases and V 3 bases, and 4 bases lay outside the gene matches. CDR3: CASSFTGEANYGYTF. The CDR3 nucleotides are TGTGCCAGCAGCTTCACAGGGGAGGCTAACTATGGCTACACCTTC.

The CDR3 sequence is CASGGGYEQYF. The CDR3 DNA reads TGTGCCAGTGGCGGGGGCTACGAGCAGTACTTC. The chain recombines TRBV6-5 with TRBJ2-7; 7 nucleotides line up with TRBD2. This CDR3 is built from 11 residues. Trimming at V came to 9 bases and at J to 3 bases, leaving 2 bases not matched to a gene. CDR1 MNHEY and CDR2 SVGAGI come from the germline V gene.

This clone was detected once. V is TRBV10-3 and J is TRBJ1-3, with D possibly matching TRBD1 (6 bases). The CDR3 contains 14 residues. Deletions cut 3 bases from V and 7 bases from J, with 13 bases between. The V gene's germline CDR1 is ENHRY and CDR2 SYGVKD. This CDR3 reads CAISDWGRVNTIYF. Written as DNA, the CDR3 is TGTGCCATCAGTGACTGGGGGCGGGTGAACACCATATATTTT.

The chain carries TRBV19 and TRBJ1-6; the D gene is possibly TRBD1 (5 bases). The CDR3 is 15 amino acids. CDR1 and CDR2 from the germline V gene are LNHDA and SQIVND (reference sequence). Trimming left V 3 bases short and J 5 bases short, with 11 bases between. DNA of the CDR3: TGTGCCAGTAGTATGGGGGTTGATAATAATTCACCCCTCCACTTT. The encoded protein is CASSMGVDNNSPLHF.

V usage is TRBV3-1 (or the pseudogene TRBV3-2) and J usage is TRBJ2-3; 9 nucleotides align to TRBD2. Germline CDR1 is LGHDT and CDR2 is YNNKEL (reference sequence). CDR3 length: 16 residues. Germline trimming cut 0 bases from V and 4 bases from J; bases unmatched to any gene: 5. DNA of the CDR3: TGTGCCAGCAGCCAAGAATGGGCGGGAGGGGCAGATACGCAGTATTTT. Its translation: CASSQEWAGGADTQYF.

This chain connects TRBV5-1 to TRBJ2-3; 12 bases fit TRBD2. CDR3 size: 14 residues. Germline values: CDR1 SGHRS, CDR2 YFSETQ. V trimming: 6 bases; J trimming: 4 bases; junction bases outside the gene matches: 3. As DNA, the CDR3 is TGCGCCAGCATGCTAGCGGGAGGGGCAGATACGCAGTATTTT. This gives the protein CASMLAGGADTQYF.

The rearrangement uses TRBV5-4 and TRBJ2-7, with D hard to call. The CDR3 sequence is 13 residues long. Between the trimmed V and J ends, which lost 2 bases and 2 bases, there was a span of 8 bases. Germline CDR1 and CDR2: SGHNT and YYREEE (reference sequence). CDR3 in amino acids: CASSLNGAYEQYF. DNA of the CDR3: TGTGCCAGCAGCTTAAATGGGGCCTACGAGCAGTACTTC.

The V call is TRBV12-3 or TRBV12-4, the J call TRBJ2-1; D ambiguous. This CDR3 region has 11 residues. V was shortened by 5 bases and J by 9 bases, with 8 bases between the two germline ends. The CDR3 DNA reads as TGTGCCAGCAGTCCACCCGGTGAGCAGTTCTTC. Amino acid sequence: CASSPPGEQFF.

The chain is built from TRBV30 and TRBJ1-2; D is unresolved. The CDR3 runs to 11 residues. V dropped 5 bases and J dropped 5 bases, with 9 bases sitting between them. Per germline, CDR1 GTSNPN and CDR2 SVGIG (reference sequence). The CDR3 sequence is CAWVESYGYTF. In DNA, the CDR3 is TGTGCCTGGGTAGAATCGTATGGCTACACCTTC.

The chain links TRBV4-2 to TRBJ1-5; TRBD1 aligns across 7 bases. Germline-derived CDR1 and CDR2 are LGHNA and YNFKEQ. This CDR3 has 15 residues. Losses at the gene ends were 1 base for V and 6 bases for J; bases not matched to a gene: 6. The CDR3 sequence: CASSQGGQLTQPQHF. CDR3 DNA: TGTGCCAGCAGCCAAGGGGGACAGTTAACTCAGCCCCAGCATTTT.

This chain uses TRBV12-3 or TRBV12-4 with TRBJ2-7; no reliable D call. V was cut by 7 bases and J by 6 bases, with 16 bases left in between. The CDR3 runs 13 residues. The CDR3 sequence is CASTLPNQGEQYF. Here the CDR3 DNA reads TGTGCCAGCACCCTCCCGAATCAAGGCGAGCAGTACTTC.

J is TRBJ1-1 and V is TRBV11-2; D is ambiguous. Germline V gives CDR1 SGHAT, CDR2 FQNNGV. The CDR3 extends over 13 amino acids. Trimming removed 6 bases from V and 4 bases from J, with 12 bases in between. The CDR3 loop reads CASSIKAGTEAFF. For the CDR3, the DNA is TGTGCCAGCAGTATCAAGGCAGGCACTGAAGCTTTCTTT.

The rearrangement joins TRBV12-3 or TRBV12-4 to TRBJ1-1; 7 bases align to TRBD1. The CDR3 loop spans 13 amino acids. J gave up 11 bases and V 5 bases, and 11 bases lay outside the gene matches. CDR3 bases: TGTGCCAGCAGTCTAGGGACAGACCTCGGGGCTTTCTTT. Protein: CASSLGTDLGAFF.

The rearrangement uses TRBV11-3 and TRBJ2-7; tentative D call: TRBD1 (5 bases). Trimming shortened V by 4 bases and J by 0 bases, and 7 bases separated the two germline ends. This CDR3 has 13 amino acids. Germline CDR1 reads SGHNT; CDR2 reads YENEEA. As DNA, the CDR3 is TGTGCCAGCAGCTCCAGGGTCTCCTACGAGCAGTACTTC. As protein: CASSSRVSYEQYF.